The 6 T cell receptor beta chains reported below all come from one sample, sequenced in a study of glioma-infiltrating T cells after dendritic cell vaccination. Sequencing was performed with immunoSEQ multiplex PCR; in TCRdb, only in-frame clones are kept and a portion is missing. The sample yields about 100,000 clones, 80% seen once. Time point of the sample: after dendritic cell vaccination, including at tumor progression/relapse. Material: blood, obtained after dendritic cell vaccination. All receptors derive from a human donor with glioblastoma.

The rearrangement joins TRBV10-2 to TRBJ2-7; 7 bases align to TRBD1. The CDR3 contains 15 residues. Trimming took 6 bases from V and 4 from J; bases not matched to a gene: 12. Germline CDR1 WSHSY, CDR2 SAAADI. CDR3 DNA sequence: TGCGCCAGCAGAGGACGGACAGGTGATGGGTACGAGCAGTACTTC. Amino acid sequence: CASRGRTGDGYEQYF.

The chain has TRBV2 and TRBJ2-1, with D uncertain. V was trimmed by 10 bases and J by 4 bases, leaving 5 bases between them. This CDR3 is built from 10 residues. Germline-derived CDR1 and CDR2 are SNHLY and FYNNEI. CDR3 loop: CATSYNEQFF. The CDR3 DNA sequence: TGTGCCACCTCTTACAATGAGCAGTTCTTC.

The chain is built from TRBV10-3 and TRBJ2-2; TRBD1 might be the D (5 bases). The CDR3 spans 13 residues. V was clipped by 4 bases and J by 6 bases, with 9 bases between them. Germline CDR1 is ENHRY and CDR2 is SYGVKD. CDR3 nucleotides: TGTGCCATCAGTGGTCAGGGTTCCGGGGAGCTGTTTTTT. Translating it yields CAISGQGSGELFF.

This sequence joins TRBV5-4 and TRBJ1-4, with 8 bases fitting TRBD1. The germline gives CDR1 SGHNT, CDR2 YYREEE (reference sequence). V lost 2 bases, J lost 6 bases, and 3 bases stayed unmatched. The CDR3 runs to 14 residues. The CDR3 nucleotides read TGTGCCAGCAGCTTTCAGGGGGCTGATGAAAAACTGTTTTTT. Its translation: CASSFQGADEKLFF.

The V gene is TRBV29-1, the J gene TRBJ2-5; TRBD1 matches at 9 bases. The germline V gene encodes CDR1 SQVTM and CDR2 ANQGSEA. The CDR3 is 16 amino acids. With V trimmed by 4 bases and J by 4 bases, 13 bases remained unmatched. The CDR3 protein is CSVGAVWDRARETQYF. The CDR3 region has the DNA TGCAGCGTTGGTGCGGTCTGGGACAGGGCGCGAGAGACCCAGTACTTC.

This chain joins TRBV6-6 and TRBJ1-2; D not resolved. Trimming removed 4 bases at V and 2 bases at J, with 11 bases between. CDR3 length: 14 residues. Per the germline V gene, CDR1 is MNHNY and CDR2 is SVGAGI (reference sequence). This CDR3 is CASSSPGGNYGYTF. The CDR3 DNA is TGTGCCAGCAGTTCCCCGGGAGGGAACTATGGCTACACCTTC.